This T cell receptor (beta chain) was sequenced in a study of post-analysis software for immune sequencing data. Findings and caveats of the study: Five or six TRBV segments, TRBV5-6, TRBV5-1 and TRBV20-1 among them, were found more frequent in patients than controls. For normalized Chao1 diversity, multiple sclerosis patients scored significantly lower than controls did.

Unique molecular identifiers tagged the TCR beta cDNA libraries. TCRdb re-called the PCR reads through MiXCR, storing one row per CDR3 protein. The profile shows hundreds of thousands of distinct CDR3 sequences, 25% to 30% of them singletons. The CDR3 sequence is 14 residues long. Germline values: CDR1 ENHRY, CDR2 SYGVKD. The V segment lost 5 bases and the J segment 5 bases; nucleotides outside the gene matches: 8. This clonotype has a count of ten or more. Its specificity is not known. The origin of this receptor is a girl between 5 and 17 years old with multiple sclerosis. J is TRBJ2-5 and V is TRBV10-3; 7 nucleotides line up with TRBD1. The specimen sequenced was blood. In DNA, the CDR3 is TGTGCCATCAGTACGAGACAGGGTACGGAGACCCAGTACTTC. Protein product: CAISTRQGTETQYF.